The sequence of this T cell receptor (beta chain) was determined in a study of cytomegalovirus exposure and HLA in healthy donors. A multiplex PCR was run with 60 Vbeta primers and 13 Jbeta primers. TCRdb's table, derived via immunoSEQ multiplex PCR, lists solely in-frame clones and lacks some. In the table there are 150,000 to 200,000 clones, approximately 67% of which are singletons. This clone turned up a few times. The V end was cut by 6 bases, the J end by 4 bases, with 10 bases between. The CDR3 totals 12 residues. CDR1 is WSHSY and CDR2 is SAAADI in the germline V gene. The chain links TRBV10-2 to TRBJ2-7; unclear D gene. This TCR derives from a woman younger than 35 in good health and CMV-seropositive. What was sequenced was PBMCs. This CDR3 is CASSALGYEQYF. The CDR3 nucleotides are TGCGCCAGCAGCGCCCTCGGGTACGAGCAGTACTTC.